These T cell receptor beta chains were read from a single sample in a study of blood T cell repertoires in COVID-19. Profiled with immunoSEQ multiplex PCR; TCRdb holds only in-frame clones, not every one. The top ten clones hold around 6% of a sample with roughly 250,000 clones, approximately 90% of them seen once. Sequenced input: PBMCs or T cells enriched from blood (not recorded which). These receptor sequences come from a woman aged 25 to 39 with acute COVID-19. Each CDR3 is given with its conserved first and last residue. The D gene is left open where the match is weak. For some rows the clone size is stated as once, few or many, or as a class when expanded; others skip it.

v_call	clone_size	j_call	d_call	cdr3_aa	cdr3_nt
TRBV5-6	NA	TRBJ1-5	NA	CASRLRGQRDQPQHF	TGTGCCAGCAGGCTAAGAGGACAGAGAGATCAGCCCCAGCATTTT
TRBV28	NA	TRBJ2-4	NA	CASSQDRFLAKNIQYF	TGTGCCAGCAGTCAGGACAGATTCCTAGCCAAAAACATTCAGTACTTC
TRBV21-1	NA	TRBJ2-2	NA	CASSKAKANMGQETNTGELFF	TGTGCCAGCAGCAAAGCGAAAGCGAATATGGGACAGGAGACGAACACCGGGGAGCTGTTTTTT
TRBV5-4	NA	TRBJ2-7	NA	CASSRGAGEQYF	TGTGCCAGCAGTCGGGGGGCTGGGGAGCAGTACTTC
TRBV7-8	NA	TRBJ1-4	TRBD1	CASSFSNRDRVEKLFF	TGTGCCAGCAGCTTCTCGAACCGGGACAGGGTTGAAAAACTGTTTTTT
TRBV5-4	NA	TRBJ2-3	NA	CASSLGAGTESTDTQYF	TGTGCCAGCAGCTTGGGTGCCGGGACTGAGAGCACAGATACGCAGTATTTT
TRBV19	NA	TRBJ2-7	TRBD1	CASSPGTGLYEQYF	TGTGCCAGTAGTCCTGGGACAGGTTTGTACGAGCAGTACTTC
TRBV7-6	NA	TRBJ2-3	TRBD2	CASSLGSRTSADTQYF	TGTGCCAGCAGCTTAGGCTCTCGGACTAGCGCAGATACGCAGTATTTT
TRBV19	NA	TRBJ2-5	NA	CASSTRQIQETQYF	TGTGCCAGTAGTACTCGACAGATACAAGAGACCCAGTACTTC
TRBV5-1	NA	TRBJ1-4	TRBD1	CASSWSSGTGDEKLFF	TGCGCCAGCAGCTGGAGCTCCGGGACAGGGGATGAAAAACTGTTTTTT
TRBV6-4	NA	TRBJ2-2	NA	CASSDSGYDTGELFF	TGTGCCAGCAGTGACTCCGGGTACGACACCGGGGAGCTGTTTTTT
TRBV3-1/TRBV3-2	NA	TRBJ1-2	TRBD1	CASSQGQGLGYTF	TGTGCCAGCAGCCAAGGACAGGGGCTAGGCTACACCTTC
TRBV2	NA	TRBJ2-7	TRBD1	CASSARTGLSEQYF	TGTGCCAGCAGTGCTCGGACAGGGCTCTCCGAGCAGTACTTC
TRBV6-2/TRBV6-3	once	TRBJ2-7	TRBD2	CASSRLAGGPDEQYF	TGTGCCAGCAGTCGACTAGCGGGAGGTCCCGACGAGCAGTACTTC
TRBV6-2/TRBV6-3	NA	TRBJ2-2	NA	CASSYSVGSGELFF	TGTGCCAGCAGTTACTCAGTAGGGAGCGGGGAGCTGTTTTTT
TRBV3-1/TRBV3-2	NA	TRBJ2-2	TRBD2	CASSPQVSGAPGAGELFF	TGTGCCAGCAGCCCCCAGGTTAGCGGGGCCCCAGGGGCCGGGGAGCTGTTTTTT
TRBV12-3/TRBV12-4	NA	TRBJ1-2	NA	CASSFSVYGYTF	TGTGCCAGCAGTTTTAGCGTCTATGGCTACACCTTC
TRBV3-1/TRBV3-2	NA	TRBJ2-5	TRBD2	CASSHLRGLGELWETQYF	TGTGCCAGCAGCCACCTCAGGGGACTAGGGGAACTTTGGGAGACCCAGTACTTC
TRBV27	NA	TRBJ2-1	NA	CASSFSGYNEQFF	TGTGCCAGCAGTTTTTCAGGTTACAATGAGCAGTTCTTC
TRBV6-5	NA	TRBJ1-2	NA	CASSYSPGQGRGYTF	TGTGCCAGCAGTTACTCCCCGGGGCAGGGGAGAGGCTACACCTTC
TRBV5-1	NA	TRBJ2-3	NA	CASSVESRSTDTQYF	TGCGCCAGCAGCGTGGAAAGTAGAAGCACAGATACGCAGTATTTT
TRBV5-4	NA	TRBJ2-7	TRBD2	CASSLDNLAGRPYEQYF	TGTGCCAGCAGCTTGGACAACCTAGCGGGAAGGCCCTACGAGCAGTACTTC
TRBV5-1	NA	TRBJ2-1	NA	CASSARGSGYNEQFF	TGCGCCAGCAGCGCAAGGGGGTCAGGGTACAATGAGCAGTTCTTC
TRBV11-2	NA	TRBJ2-7	NA	CASSHRGQRVYEQYF	TGTGCCAGCAGCCACCGGGGTCAGAGGGTCTACGAGCAGTACTTC
TRBV2	few	TRBJ1-2	NA	CASTTGPNYGYTF	TGTGCCAGCACAACAGGCCCGAACTATGGCTACACCTTC
TRBV28	once	TRBJ1-3	TRBD1	CASSQDRVTGNTIYF	TGTGCCAGCAGCCAGGACAGGGTAACTGGAAACACCATATATTTT
TRBV28	NA	TRBJ2-7	TRBD1	CASGRLTGLYEQYF	TGTGCCAGCGGGCGGTTGACAGGGCTCTACGAGCAGTACTTC
TRBV7-8	NA	TRBJ2-7	NA	CASSLGVADYEQYF	TGTGCCAGCAGCTTAGGTGTAGCGGACTACGAGCAGTACTTC
TRBV7-6	few	TRBJ1-2	TRBD1	CASSLASGSEGAYGYTF	TGTGCCAGCAGCTTAGCGAGCGGTTCCGAGGGGGCCTATGGCTACACCTTC
TRBV6-1	NA	TRBJ1-6	TRBD1	CASSEYRGPFNSPLHF	TGTGCCAGCAGTGAATACAGGGGGCCCTTTAATTCACCCCTCCACTTT
TRBV19	NA	TRBJ1-1	NA	CASSTPQGWMNTEAFF	TGTGCCAGTAGTACGCCACAGGGATGGATGAACACTGAAGCTTTCTTT
TRBV18	once	TRBJ1-1	NA	CASSPLQGKGTEAFF	TGTGCCAGCTCACCTCTTCAGGGAAAGGGAACTGAAGCTTTCTTT
TRBV6-1	NA	TRBJ1-1	NA	CASSEFGGGNTEAFF	TGTGCCAGCAGTGAGTTCGGGGGTGGGAACACTGAAGCTTTCTTT
TRBV24-1	NA	TRBJ2-1	TRBD2	CATRQHGTSGKGRQFF	TGTGCCACCCGGCAGCATGGGACTAGCGGAAAAGGTCGGCAGTTCTTC
TRBV7-7	few	TRBJ2-1	NA	CASSFHGGPRDEQFF	TGTGCTAGCAGCTTTCACGGGGGGCCGAGGGATGAGCAGTTCTTC
TRBV3-1/TRBV3-2	once	TRBJ2-5	NA	CASSQGGWAGRGETQYF	TGTGCCAGCAGCCAAGGGGGTTGGGCAGGGCGAGGAGAGACCCAGTACTTC
TRBV19	NA	TRBJ1-5	NA	CASSKNRYSNQPQHF	TGTGCCAGTAGTAAAAACAGGTATAGCAATCAGCCCCAGCATTTT
TRBV9	NA	TRBJ2-3	NA	CASSVAVADTQYF	TGTGCCAGCAGCGTAGCGGTCGCAGATACGCAGTATTTT
TRBV19	NA	TRBJ2-3	NA	CASSILQADTQYF	TGTGCCAGTAGTATACTACAGGCAGATACGCAGTATTTT
TRBV28	NA	TRBJ2-1	TRBD1	CASTPTDRGGNEQFF	TGTGCCAGCACCCCGACGGACAGGGGGGGGAATGAGCAGTTCTTC
TRBV14	NA	TRBJ1-6	NA	CASSQDPGRYNSPLHF	TGTGCCAGCAGCCAAGACCCAGGGAGGTATAATTCACCCCTCCACTTT
TRBV3-1/TRBV3-2	NA	TRBJ2-2	NA	CASSQFRNTGELFF	TGTGCCAGCAGCCAATTCAGGAACACCGGGGAGCTGTTTTTT
TRBV5-1	NA	TRBJ2-7	TRBD2	CASKIRASGGYEQYF	TGCGCCAGCAAAATTAGGGCTAGCGGGGGGTACGAGCAGTACTTC
TRBV28	NA	TRBJ2-7	TRBD2	CASGTHGGSGGPYEQYF	TGTGCCAGTGGAACTCACGGAGGTAGCGGGGGACCCTACGAGCAGTACTTC
TRBV28	NA	TRBJ1-4	NA	CASSLSTLFNSEKLFF	TGTGCCAGCAGTTTATCGACCCTATTTAACAGTGAAAAACTGTTTTTT
TRBV6-2/TRBV6-3	NA	TRBJ1-5	NA	CASSYGTQNQPQHF	TGTGCCAGCAGTTACGGGACACAGAATCAGCCCCAGCATTTT
TRBV5-6	NA	TRBJ1-1	NA	CASSFGGTEAFF	TGTGCCAGCAGCTTCGGGGGCACTGAAGCTTTCTTT
TRBV2	NA	TRBJ1-4	NA	CASVRTRTQNEKLFF	TGTGCCAGCGTCAGGACAAGGACACAGAATGAAAAACTGTTTTTT
TRBV5-1	NA	TRBJ2-5	NA	CASSLGGVDGETQYF	TGCGCCAGCAGCTTGGGAGGAGTAGACGGAGAGACCCAGTACTTC
TRBV18	NA	TRBJ1-2	NA	CASSPATGYTF	TGTGCCAGCTCACCCGCCACAGGCTACACCTTC
TRBV5-1	NA	TRBJ2-7	TRBD2	CASSLVAGTSGEQYF	TGCGCCAGCAGCTTGGTGGCCGGGACTAGCGGCGAGCAGTACTTC
TRBV7-3	NA	TRBJ2-7	NA	CASSLTTSSEQYF	TGTGCCAGCAGCTTAACCACTAGCTCCGAGCAGTACTTC
TRBV18	NA	TRBJ1-5	NA	CASSPRGYSNQPQHF	TGTGCCAGCTCACCACGCGGGTATAGCAATCAGCCCCAGCATTTT